The source of this T cell receptor beta chain is a study of blood T cells in healthy people across ages. This clonotype has at least ten counts. A second PCR, run for about 6 to 11 cycles, used a sample-barcoded 5' primer plus a J-beta primer mix. TCRdb reprocessed the 5' RACE reads via MiXCR and lists one record per CDR3 protein. Seen here are roughly 1.9 million distinct CDR3 sequences, roughly 43% observed once, and the top ten hold roughly 23%. The V gene's germline CDR1 is MNHEY and CDR2 SVGAGI. This CDR3 spans 13 amino acids. Trimming removed 5 bases from V and 1 base from J, with 9 bases in between.

V and J are TRBV6-5 and TRBJ2-7; D remains unclear. The TCR originated in a human donor in good health. The sequenced material came from blood. CDR3 nucleotides: TGTGCCAGCAGTCCGGTGGGGTCCTACGAGCAGTACTTC. It specifies CASSPVGSYEQYF.